The T cell receptor beta chain under discussion was sequenced for a study of technical replicates of blood from a handful of donors. Using immunoSEQ multiplex PCR, the repertoire was profiled, and TCRdb retains in-frame clones only, with some absent. Of about 66,000 clones in the sample, 70% to 90% were seen once. Germline loops: CDR1 MGHRA, CDR2 YSYEKL. V lost 0 bases and J lost 5, with 16 bases in between. The CDR3 consists of 16 residues. This receptor was taken from a human donor in good health. Some clones in this sample may be carry-over from other donors' samples. The rearrangement uses TRBV4-1 and TRBJ2-5, with a weak D call TRBD2 (6 bases). Sequencing used PBMCs. CDR3 amino acids: CASSQDGGAGRETQYF. DNA of the CDR3: TGCGCCAGCAGCCAAGATGGAGGGGCGGGGAGGGAGACCCAGTACTTC.